These 9 T cell receptor beta chains were all obtained from the same sample, sequenced in a study of T cells in Graves' hyperthyroidism and ophthalmopathy (dated by TCRdb to the late 2010s). Receptors were amplified or captured by multiplex PCR. Sequencing was performed on an Illumina HiSeq 2000. The TCR beta CDR3 regions were amplified from RNA transcripts. The TCR CDR3 was subjected to a first round of RT-PCR using the HTBI primer set and the Qiagen OneStep RT-PCR kit. TCRdb itself trimmed the public reads at Q25 with fastp, ran MiXCR and retained productive beta chains. Merged by CDR3 protein, the rows form single entries marked with the most common genes and DNA. This sample has about 52,000 distinct CDR3 sequences in its table, and 48% of those were observed once. The top ten constitute about 9.8% of the sample. Sequences were obtained from blood. Every receptor here comes from a woman between 50 and 59 years old with Graves' ophthalmopathy.

Remarks on this clonotype: A junction boundary mismatches the germline segment, possibly from a read error. The rearrangement joins TRBV6-5 to TRBJ2-7; 7 bases match TRBD2. The CDR3 length is 16 residues. From germline, CDR1 is MNHEY and CDR2 SVGAGI. The DNA for the CDR3 is TGTGCCAGCAAGACCGCCGGGACGGGGGGAACCTACGAGCAGTGCTTC. This gives the protein CASKTAGTGGTYEQCF.

This clonotype was detected ten times or more. V gene TRBV20-1 combines with J gene TRBJ1-1, with D perhaps TRBD1 (6 bases). V was shortened by 2 bases and J by 2 bases, with 15 bases between the two germline ends. The CDR3 has 15 amino acids. Germline loops: CDR1 DFQATT, CDR2 SNEGSKA (reference sequence). The CDR3 sequence: CSARTDSWGNTEAFF. The CDR3 bases are TGCAGTGCTAGAACGGACAGTTGGGGAAACACTGAAGCTTTCTTT.

This clonotype was recorded only once. For the CDR3, the DNA is TGCAGTGCTAGTCCCAGGGTGCTCGGAAACACCATATATTTT. It translates to CSASPRVLGNTIYF. The chain is built from TRBV20-1 and TRBJ1-3; weak D call: TRBD1 (5 bases). CDR1 and CDR2 from the germline V gene are DFQATT and SNEGSKA (reference sequence). The CDR3 length is 14 residues. V shed 3 bases and J shed 4 bases, with 13 bases lying between them.

The chain couples TRBV11-3 to TRBJ2-7, with D possibly matching TRBD1 (6 bases). The germline V and J ends were trimmed by 1 base and 6 bases, with 13 bases remaining between them. The germline CDR1 and CDR2 sequences are SGHNT and YENEEA. The CDR3 runs 14 residues. The CDR3 loop reads CASSLGRGSAEQYF. For the CDR3, the DNA is TGTGCCAGCAGCTTAGGCAGGGGCAGTGCCGAGCAGTACTTC. Combining the CDR3 with reference TRBV11-3 and TRBJ2-7 gives the whole variable domain EAGVVQSPRYKIIEKKQPVAFWCNPISGHNTLYWYLQNLGQGPELLIRYENEEAVDDSQLPKDRFSAERLKGVDSTLKIQPAELGDSAVYLCASSLGRGSAEQYFGPGTRLTVT.

This chain links TRBV20-1 with TRBJ2-3, with 15 bases lining up with TRBD2. Germline assignment: CDR1 DFQATT and CDR2 SNEGSKA (reference sequence). The length of the CDR3 is 16 residues. Trimming removed 6 bases from V and 8 bases from J; junction bases left unmatched: 12. The CDR3 nucleotides are TGCAGTGCACTCCGCCCGGGACTAGCGGGAGGAAGTACGCAGTATTTT. Its protein product is CSALRPGLAGGSTQYF.

Ten or more counts support this clonotype. The chain has TRBV2 and TRBJ2-1, with D possibly matching TRBD1 (6 bases). This CDR3 has 14 residues. Germline values: CDR1 SNHLY, CDR2 FYNNEI. Trimming left V 8 bases short and J 0 bases short, with 11 bases between. The CDR3, as DNA: TGTGCCAGCGGGGGACACAGCTCCTACAATGAGCAGTTCTTC. Translated, it gives CASGGHSSYNEQFF.

This chain connects TRBV3-1 to TRBJ2-7; 7 positions match TRBD2. Germline V gives CDR1 LGHDT, CDR2 YNNKEL (reference sequence). The CDR3 sequence is 14 residues long. The J segment lost 4 bases and the V segment lost 3 bases, leaving 6 bases of the junction unmatched. The CDR3 DNA reads as TGTGCCAGCAGCCAGGGGGGGGGGAGGTACGAGCAGTACTTC. Protein sequence: CASSQGGGRYEQYF.

The sample holds one count of this clonotype. The rearrangement joins TRBV20-1 to TRBJ1-4; possibly TRBD1 for D (5 bases). This CDR3 contains 13 residues. Germline V CDR1 and CDR2: DFQATT, SNEGSKA (reference sequence). With 1 base removed from V and 3 bases from J, the gap between germline ends came to 6 bases. Here the CDR3 reads CSARVGPNEKLFF. The CDR3 DNA reads as TGCAGTGCTAGAGTGGGACCTAATGAAAAACTGTTTTTT.

This clonotype was seen ten or more times. The chain combines TRBV7-2 with TRBJ2-1; D possibly corresponds to TRBD1 (5 bases). This CDR3 spans 16 amino acids. V lost 1 base and J lost 2, with 12 bases in between. Germline V lookup: CDR1 SGHTA, CDR2 FQGNSA. The CDR3 sequence is CASSLVSGRTYNEQFF. The CDR3 DNA reads as TGTGCCAGCAGCTTAGTTTCAGGGCGTACCTACAATGAGCAGTTCTTC.